The rows below give T cell receptor beta chains drawn from one sample of a study of OX40 agonist ivuxolimab in advanced cancers. Produced via immunoSEQ multiplex PCR; TCRdb's table is partial and in-frame only. This table holds roughly 67,000 clones, around 84% found once. The sample was CD4+ or CD8+ T cells sorted from blood, taken in a trial of the OX40 agonist ivuxolimab. Receptors originate from an adult with an advanced solid tumor such as melanoma, head and neck, liver or kidney cancer. CDR3s include the opening cysteine and the closing phenylalanine or tryptophan. Each record gives: CDR3 protein, CDR3 DNA, D gene, J gene, V gene, clone size. The D gene is left open where the match is weak. For some rows the clone size is stated as once, few or many, or as a class when expanded; others skip it.

CASSLRSLSTGELFF TGTGCCAGCAGCTTACGGTCTCTGTCGACCGGGGAGCTGTTTTTT NA TRBJ2-2 TRBV7-2 NA
CAWTGTRNSYEQYF TGTGCCTGGACTGGGACACGGAACTCCTACGAGCAGTACTTC NA TRBJ2-7 TRBV30 NA
CASSPPYQETQYF TGTGCCAGCAGCCCCCCCTACCAAGAGACCCAGTACTTC NA TRBJ2-5 TRBV11-1 few
CASSYRVWREQFF TGTGCCAGCAGCTACAGGGTGTGGAGAGAGCAGTTCTTC NA TRBJ2-1 TRBV14 NA
CASSLGWGARNEQFF TGCGCCAGCAGCCTCGGCTGGGGGGCAAGGAATGAGCAGTTCTTC NA TRBJ2-1 TRBV5-1 NA
CAVYGQGADYGYTF TGTGCCGTATACGGACAGGGGGCGGACTATGGCTACACCTTC TRBD1 TRBJ1-2 TRBV10-3 few
CASSLFATNEKLFF TGTGCCAGCAGCCTTTTTGCAACTAATGAAAAACTGTTTTTT NA TRBJ1-4 TRBV7-8 NA
CATSRDREGGELFF TGTGCCACCAGCAGAGATCGAGAGGGAGGGGAGCTGTTTTTT NA TRBJ2-2 TRBV15 NA
CAIRQSGNQPQHF TGTGCCATCAGACAATCAGGGAACCAGCCCCAGCATTTT NA TRBJ1-5 TRBV10-3 NA
CASSLGGGLSGANVLTF TGTGCCAGCAGCTTAGGCGGAGGACTTTCTGGGGCCAACGTCCTGACTTTC NA TRBJ2-6 TRBV7-9 NA
CASTSGGLAGDNEQFF TGTGCCAGCACCTCCGGAGGACTAGCGGGGGACAATGAGCAGTTCTTC TRBD2 TRBJ2-1 TRBV28 NA
CASKPTGSPFTDTQYF TGTGCCAGCAAGCCCACAGGGTCCCCTTTCACAGATACGCAGTATTTT NA TRBJ2-3 TRBV6-6 NA
CASSFMEANYGYTF TGTGCCAGCAGTTTCATGGAAGCTAACTATGGCTACACCTTC NA TRBJ1-2 TRBV28 NA
CASSFQGDTEAFF TGCGCCAGCAGCTTTCAGGGGGACACTGAAGCTTTCTTT TRBD1 TRBJ1-1 TRBV5-1 NA
CATQFGTSGRGTGELFF TGTGCCACCCAATTCGGGACTAGCGGGAGAGGGACCGGGGAGCTGTTTTTT TRBD2 TRBJ2-2 TRBV19 NA
CASSLLRGRLLRDEQFF TGTGCCAGCAGCCTTCTTAGAGGGAGGCTCCTTAGGGATGAGCAGTTCTTC NA TRBJ2-1 TRBV2 NA
CASSQPAGGRYGYTF TGCGCCAGCAGTCAGCCGGCAGGGGGCCGGTATGGCTACACCTTC TRBD1 TRBJ1-2 TRBV23-1 NA
CASSLSRNTEAFF TGTGCCAGCAGTTTATCCCGGAACACTGAAGCTTTCTTT NA TRBJ1-1 TRBV27 NA
CASSIVLENEQYF TGTGCCAGTAGTATTGTGCTTGAGAACGAGCAGTACTTC NA TRBJ2-7 TRBV19 NA
CASTPGQGAYQPQHF TGTGCCAGCACCCCGGGACAGGGGGCTTATCAGCCCCAGCATTTT TRBD1 TRBJ1-5 TRBV28 NA
CASSLLGLAEGAQYF TGTGCCAGCAGTTTGCTGGGACTAGCGGAGGGAGCCCAGTACTTC TRBD2 TRBJ2-5 TRBV27 NA
CASSRTNRAYEQYF TGTGCCAGTAGCCGTACTAACAGGGCCTACGAGCAGTACTTC NA TRBJ2-7 TRBV19 NA
CASSLAPAGANEKLFF TGTGCCAGCAGCTTAGCCCCCGCAGGGGCTAATGAAAAACTGTTTTTT NA TRBJ1-4 TRBV5-4 NA
CASSFYNEQFF TGTGCCAGCAGTTTTTACAATGAGCAGTTCTTC NA TRBJ2-1 TRBV27 NA
CAWRGDRADHTEAFF TGTGCCTGGAGGGGGGACAGGGCTGATCACACTGAAGCTTTCTTT TRBD1 TRBJ1-1 TRBV30 NA
CASSLVTGQGYEQYF TGTGCCAGCAGCTTGGTAACGGGACAGGGCTACGAGCAGTACTTC TRBD1 TRBJ2-7 TRBV7-2 medium-sized
CASSSTGVGTEAFF TGTGCCAGCAGCTCAACAGGGGTGGGTACTGAAGCTTTCTTT TRBD1 TRBJ1-1 TRBV7-9 NA
CASSLAGGNKAFF TGTGCCAGCAGCTTAGCAGGGGGAAATAAAGCTTTCTTT TRBD1 TRBJ1-1 TRBV28 NA
CASSLSGGVNTEAFF TGTGCCAGCAGTTTATCGGGGGGGGTGAACACTGAAGCTTTCTTT NA TRBJ1-1 TRBV27 NA